These 17 T cell receptor beta chains came from one sample sequenced in a study of T cells in localized non-small cell lung cancer. Produced via immunoSEQ multiplex PCR; TCRdb's table is partial and in-frame only. The sample holds about 74,000 clones, around 84% seen once. The source was peripheral blood, collected before any cancer treatment. These receptors were obtained from a female donor over 55 with stage I lung adenocarcinoma.

The J gene is TRBJ1-5, the V gene TRBV15; 9 bases are a match to TRBD1. V lost 5 bases to trimming and J lost 6 bases; unmatched junction nucleotides: 5. The CDR3 contains 14 residues. Per germline, CDR1 LNHNV and CDR2 YYDKDF (reference sequence). The CDR3 DNA follows: TGTGCCACCAGCGGGACAGGGCGAGGTCAGCCCCAGCATTTT. This translates into CATSGTGRGQPQHF. Looking up the rest from reference TRBV15 and TRBJ1-5 gives the full variable domain: DAMVIQNPRYQVTQFGKPVTLSCSQTLNHNVMYWYQQKSSQAPKLLFHYYDKDFNNEADTPDNFQSRRPNTSFCFLDIRSPGLGDTAMYLCATSGTGRGQPQHFGDGTRLSIL.

This clone showed up just once. The V call is TRBV11-2, the J call TRBJ1-2, with D possibly matching TRBD1 (5 bases). The germline CDR1 and CDR2 sequences are SGHAT and FQNNGV. Trimming took 2 bases from V and 8 from J, leaving 9 bases between them. The CDR3 runs 12 residues. The CDR3 sequence: CASSLQGLGYTF. CDR3 DNA sequence: TGTGCCAGCAGCTTACAGGGTTTAGGCTACACCTTC.

This chain links TRBV19 with TRBJ1-4; D gene uncertain. This CDR3 is 14 amino acids long. Germline V gene lookup returns CDR1 LNHDA and CDR2 SQIVND (reference sequence). V gave up 3 bases and J gave up 8 bases, with 13 bases separating them. The CDR3 bases are TGTGCCAGTAGTATCGGGCGGGAAGCAGAAAAACTGTTTTTT. Its translation: CASSIGREAEKLFF.

This clone was picked up one time. The chain employs TRBV7-2 and TRBJ2-1, with D possibly matching TRBD1 (6 bases). The CDR3 runs to 12 residues. CDR1 is SGHTA and CDR2 is FQGNSA in the germline V gene. Trimming stripped 5 bases from V and 9 bases from J, with 11 bases between. CDR3 protein: CASSPTGSEQFF. The CDR3 coding sequence is TGTGCCAGCAGCCCAACAGGGTCTGAGCAGTTCTTC.

The chain combines TRBV6-6 with TRBJ2-1, with TRBD1 matching over 7 bases. Germline V gene lookup returns CDR1 MNHNY and CDR2 SVGAGI (reference sequence). V gave up 6 bases and J gave up 5 bases; unmatched junction bases: 7. The CDR3 length is 14 residues. The CDR3 nucleotides are TGTGCCAGCAGCCTACTCACAGGGGACAATGAGCAGTTCTTC. It encodes CASSLLTGDNEQFF.

CDR3 in DNA: TGTGCCAGCAGCCCACAACTAGCGGGGGGGAGAGATACGCAGTATTTT. Translated, it gives CASSPQLAGGRDTQYF. This chain links TRBV11-3 with TRBJ2-3, with TRBD2 matching over 13 bases. V lost 5 bases to trimming and J lost 5 bases; unmatched junction nucleotides: 7. Germline values: CDR1 SGHNT, CDR2 YENEEA. This CDR3 comprises 16 residues.

V and J are TRBV7-6 and TRBJ2-1; 12 bases fit TRBD1. This CDR3 has 16 residues. Germline CDR1 is SGHVS and CDR2 is FNYEAQ. V dropped 5 bases and J dropped 7; count of bases not matched to a gene: 9. CDR3 sequence (DNA): TGTGCCAGCAGCCCCTCCGGGACAGGGGGCAAAAATGAGCAGTTCTTC. This codes for CASSPSGTGGKNEQFF.

The rearrangement joins TRBV6-6 to TRBJ1-2; D gene uncertain. The V end lost 5 bases, the J end lost 0 bases, and 13 bases lay between the germline ends. The CDR3 totals 15 residues. CDR1 MNHNY and CDR2 SVGAGI come from the germline V gene (reference sequence). The CDR3 nucleotides are TGTGCCAGCAGTGCCACCAGGAGTTCTAACTATGGCTACACCTTC. Protein product: CASSATRSSNYGYTF.

This clone has a single count. The V gene is TRBV30, the J gene TRBJ1-1; D is undetermined. V was shortened by 4 bases and J by 11 bases, with 17 bases between the two germline ends. Germline V gene sequence: CDR1 GTSNPN, CDR2 SVGIG (reference sequence). The CDR3 length is 12 residues. In nucleotides, the CDR3 is TGTGCCTGGAACCGGGCGGAGGGAATGGCTTTCTTT. It specifies CAWNRAEGMAFF.

The CDR3 loop reads CASSFIQGSNQPQHF. The CDR3 bases are TGTGCCAGTAGTTTTATACAGGGGAGCAATCAGCCCCAGCATTTT. The chain is built from TRBV19 and TRBJ1-5; 7 nucleotides line up with TRBD1. The CDR3 runs to 15 residues. The germline V gene has CDR1 LNHDA and CDR2 SQIVND (reference sequence). The trim removed 5 bases at V and 1 base at J, leaving 5 bases unmatched.

J is TRBJ2-2 and V is TRBV18; TRBD1 matches 8 bases. The CDR3 extends over 17 amino acids. The germline V gene has CDR1 KGHSH and CDR2 LQKENI. V lost 5 bases to trimming and J lost 5 bases; unmatched junction nucleotides: 13. CDR3 bases: TGTGCCAGCTCATCCTACGGACAGGGTTGGTCTACCGGGGAGCTGTTTTTT. Encoded protein: CASSSYGQGWSTGELFF.

The chain is built from TRBV13 and TRBJ2-4; 9 positions agree with TRBD2. This CDR3 contains 17 residues. Germline CDR1 is PRHDT and CDR2 is FYEKMQ (reference sequence). The V gene end was trimmed by 6 bases and the J gene end by 4 bases; junction bases not matched to a gene: 13. In nucleotides, the CDR3 is TGTGCCAGCAGTCTTAGGTCGACTAGCGGAGGAAAAAACATTCAGTACTTC. The encoded protein is CASSLRSTSGGKNIQYF.

This chain joins TRBV7-6 and TRBJ1-5; no definite D call. The CDR3 is made up of 16 amino acids. CDR1 and CDR2 (germline): SGHVS, FNYEAQ. Trimming left V 1 base short and J 0 bases short, with 10 bases between. Here the CDR3 DNA reads TGTGCCAGCAGCTTAGGGAGGTCAGCTAGCAATCAGCCCCAGCATTTT. Translating gives CASSLGRSASNQPQHF.

The V call is TRBV18, the J call TRBJ1-3; no clear D. The CDR3 consists of 14 residues. Germline V gene lookup returns CDR1 KGHSH and CDR2 LQKENI. Trimming stripped 5 bases from V and 2 bases from J, with 10 bases between. The CDR3 sequence: CASSETSTGNTIYF. The CDR3 DNA is TGTGCCAGCTCAGAGACTTCCACTGGAAACACCATATATTTT.

The chain couples TRBV21-1 to TRBJ2-2; TRBD2 is the table's D call, not checked against the DNA. TRBV21-1 is a pseudogene locus. The CDR3 consists of 18 residues. The DNA for the CDR3 is TGTGCCAGCAGCAAACTGGAACCTAGCGATCAGAACACCGGGGAGCTGTTTTTT. It codes for CASSKLEPSDQNTGELFF.

V gene TRBV4-2 combines with J gene TRBJ2-7; 7 bases agree with TRBD2. V shed 1 base, J shed 6 bases, and the junction held 18 bases outside the gene matches. The CDR3 is 18 residues long. CDR1 and CDR2 (germline): LGHNA, YNFKEQ. Here the CDR3 reads CASSQGLAVGRESREQYF. CDR3 in DNA: TGTGCCAGCAGCCAAGGGCTAGCGGTAGGGAGAGAAAGTCGCGAGCAGTACTTC.

This chain uses TRBV6-5 with TRBJ2-7; D is unclear. Looked up from germline, CDR1 is MNHEY and CDR2 is SVGAGI. The CDR3 consists of 15 residues. V shed 0 bases and J shed 2 bases, with 11 bases lying between them. CDR3 coding DNA: TGTGCCAGCAGTTACTCGGCCTCGGATCCCTACGAGCAGTACTTC. As protein: CASSYSASDPYEQYF.